The clone carrying this TCR beta chain appeared once. Antigen specificity is unknown. With 2 bases clipped from V and 7 bases from J, the junction kept 4 bases outside the gene matches. Germline values: CDR1 MNHEY, CDR2 SMNVEV (reference sequence). This CDR3 is 14 amino acids long. Arm-PCR with iRepertoire HTBI primers amplified the CDR3 regions for these TCR beta libraries. TCRdb reprocessed the multiplex PCR reads with MiXCR, giving one entry per CDR3 protein. The data contain hundreds of thousands of distinct CDR3 sequences, around 15% of them seen just once; the ten biggest clones take up around a fifth. This sample is drawn from a study of regulatory T cells in long-lasting Graves disease. Study background: Antithyroid drug use was under 3 months in newly diagnosed Graves' patients. General study findings and limits: New patients shared around 920 public clonotypes, fewer than the approximately 2,500 shared by persistent patients. Less diverse TCR repertoires were seen in persistent Graves' patients than in newly diagnosed ones.

Stated time point: newly diagnosed GD, antithyroid drugs for less than 3 months. Following extraction of RNA from PBMCs, that RNA was used to make the TCR library. The TCR was taken from a female donor with Graves disease. The specimen was peripheral blood mononuclear cells (PBMCs), collected at new diagnosis, from a patient treated with antithyroid drugs. This chain connects TRBV27 to TRBJ1-2, with 10 nucleotides matching TRBD1. The DNA for the CDR3 is TGTGCCAGCAGTTTAGGGACAGGGGTTCGTGGCTACACCTTC. It translates to CASSLGTGVRGYTF.